The rows below give T cell receptor beta chains drawn from one sample of a study of shared clonotypes between healthy human individuals. The repertoire was sequenced with immunoSEQ multiplex PCR; TCRdb's copy has only in-frame clones and lacks some. The sample lists about 2.4 million clones; approximately 94% were seen once. The sequenced sample consisted of naive CD4+ T cells from PBMCs. The source of these receptors is a man between 18 and 35 years old in good health. Some clones in this sample may be carry-over from other donors' samples. Each CDR3 is given with its conserved first and last residue. The D gene is left open where the match is weak. The size field is filled for only some rows; it gives once, few, many or a size class.

v_call: TRBV19; clone_size: NA; j_call: TRBJ1-5; d_call: NA; cdr3_aa: CASSTHSNQPQHF; cdr3_nt: TGTGCCAGTAGTACTCATAGCAATCAGCCCCAGCATTTT
v_call: TRBV11-3; clone_size: NA; j_call: TRBJ2-1; d_call: TRBD2; cdr3_aa: CASSRGGEAEQFF; cdr3_nt: TGTGCCAGCAGCCGCGGGGGTGAGGCTGAGCAGTTCTTC
v_call: TRBV18; clone_size: NA; j_call: TRBJ1-2; d_call: NA; cdr3_aa: CASSPNAPPVADYGYTF; cdr3_nt: TGTGCCAGCTCGCCGAACGCCCCTCCGGTGGCGGACTATGGCTACACCTTC
v_call: TRBV7-2; clone_size: NA; j_call: TRBJ2-3; d_call: TRBD2; cdr3_aa: CASSLRPAGPSGYTDTQYF; cdr3_nt: TGTGCCAGCAGCTTACGTCCAGCGGGACCGTCGGGGTACACAGATACGCAGTATTTT
v_call: TRBV9; clone_size: NA; j_call: TRBJ2-3; d_call: TRBD1; cdr3_aa: CASSAWTGFLHF; cdr3_nt: TGTGCCAGCAGCGCCTGGACAGGGTTTCTGCATTTT
v_call: TRBV7-2; clone_size: NA; j_call: TRBJ1-1; d_call: TRBD1; cdr3_aa: CASSPRTGQNTEAFF; cdr3_nt: TGTGCCAGCAGCCCCCGGACAGGCCAGAACACTGAAGCTTTCTTT
v_call: TRBV6-5; clone_size: NA; j_call: TRBJ2-7; d_call: TRBD2; cdr3_aa: CASGRGEGYEQYF; cdr3_nt: TGTGCCAGCGGCCGAGGGGAGGGGTACGAGCAGTACTTC
v_call: TRBV11-2; clone_size: NA; j_call: TRBJ1-5; d_call: NA; cdr3_aa: CASSLDGGNQPQHF; cdr3_nt: TGTGCCAGCAGCTTAGATGGAGGGAATCAGCCCCAGCATTTT
v_call: TRBV19; clone_size: NA; j_call: TRBJ1-5; d_call: NA; cdr3_aa: CASSIERGAQPQHF; cdr3_nt: TGTGCCAGTAGTATAGAAAGGGGCGCGCAGCCCCAGCATTTT
v_call: TRBV2; clone_size: NA; j_call: TRBJ2-2; d_call: TRBD2; cdr3_aa: CASSGSLAGAFGELFF; cdr3_nt: TGTGCCAGCAGTGGATCACTAGCGGGAGCGTTCGGGGAGCTGTTTTTT
v_call: TRBV7-8; clone_size: NA; j_call: TRBJ1-3; d_call: NA; cdr3_aa: CASSLAPSGNTIYF; cdr3_nt: TGTGCCAGCAGCTTAGCGCCCTCTGGAAACACCATATATTTT
v_call: TRBV5-1; clone_size: NA; j_call: TRBJ2-7; d_call: NA; cdr3_aa: CASSRVPSNEQYF; cdr3_nt: TGCGCCAGCAGTAGGGTCCCATCTAACGAGCAGTACTTC
v_call: TRBV19; clone_size: NA; j_call: TRBJ2-7; d_call: TRBD2; cdr3_aa: CASAEREGPYEQYF; cdr3_nt: TGTGCCAGTGCCGAGCGGGAGGGCCCCTACGAGCAGTACTTC
v_call: TRBV7-2; clone_size: NA; j_call: TRBJ2-7; d_call: NA; cdr3_aa: CASSLEYSSSYEQYF; cdr3_nt: TGTGCCAGCAGCTTAGAGTACTCCAGCTCCTACGAGCAGTACTTC
v_call: TRBV5-1; clone_size: NA; j_call: TRBJ1-2; d_call: NA; cdr3_aa: CASSPDGQGNYGYTF; cdr3_nt: TGCGCCAGCAGCCCGGATGGGCAGGGCAACTATGGCTACACCTTC
v_call: TRBV11-2; clone_size: NA; j_call: TRBJ2-3; d_call: TRBD2; cdr3_aa: CASSLGLNTDTQYF; cdr3_nt: TGTGCCAGCAGCTTGGGACTAAACACAGATACGCAGTATTTT
v_call: TRBV18; clone_size: NA; j_call: TRBJ1-5; d_call: NA; cdr3_aa: CASSPRGKGNQPQHF; cdr3_nt: TGTGCCAGCTCACCCCGGGGGAAGGGCAATCAGCCCCAGCATTTT
v_call: TRBV18; clone_size: NA; j_call: TRBJ2-1; d_call: TRBD2; cdr3_aa: CASSPGLAGRSNEQFF; cdr3_nt: TGTGCCAGCTCACCCGGACTAGCGGGGAGGTCCAATGAGCAGTTCTTC
v_call: TRBV9; clone_size: NA; j_call: TRBJ1-1; d_call: NA; cdr3_aa: CASSVVGGGTEAFF; cdr3_nt: TGTGCCAGCAGCGTAGTAGGCGGTGGCACTGAAGCTTTCTTT
v_call: TRBV11-3; clone_size: NA; j_call: TRBJ2-3; d_call: TRBD1; cdr3_aa: CASSEYHDRGRTDTQYF; cdr3_nt: TGTGCCAGCTCAGAGTACCATGACAGGGGGCGAACAGATACGCAGTATTTT
v_call: TRBV2; clone_size: NA; j_call: TRBJ2-7; d_call: TRBD1; cdr3_aa: CASRGTGLREQYF; cdr3_nt: TGTGCCAGCAGGGGGACAGGGCTGCGCGAGCAGTACTTC
v_call: TRBV18; clone_size: once; j_call: TRBJ2-7; d_call: TRBD2; cdr3_aa: CASSPPAGAPNF; cdr3_nt: TGTGCCAGCTCACCACCAGCGGGAGCTCCCAATTTC
v_call: TRBV4-3; clone_size: NA; j_call: TRBJ2-1; d_call: NA; cdr3_aa: CASSRRTTETHEQFF; cdr3_nt: TGCGCCAGCAGCCGTAGGACGACAGAGACCCATGAGCAGTTCTTC
v_call: TRBV5-1; clone_size: NA; j_call: TRBJ2-2; d_call: NA; cdr3_aa: CASSLVPGGGELFF; cdr3_nt: TGCGCCAGCAGCTTGGTGCCGGGCGGCGGGGAGCTGTTTTTT
v_call: TRBV30; clone_size: NA; j_call: TRBJ2-1; d_call: NA; cdr3_aa: CAWSRGSPSNEQFF; cdr3_nt: TGTGCCTGGAGTAGAGGATCTCCCTCCAATGAGCAGTTCTTC
v_call: TRBV7-6; clone_size: NA; j_call: TRBJ2-1; d_call: NA; cdr3_aa: CASSLEAGSSYNEQFF; cdr3_nt: TGTGCCAGCAGCTTAGAGGCGGGAAGCTCCTACAATGAGCAGTTCTTC
v_call: TRBV13; clone_size: few; j_call: TRBJ1-5; d_call: NA; cdr3_aa: CASGLRGETQHF; cdr3_nt: TGTGCCAGCGGACTTCGCGGAGAGACCCAGCATTTT
v_call: TRBV6-1; clone_size: NA; j_call: TRBJ2-7; d_call: TRBD2; cdr3_aa: CASRGLAVYEQYF; cdr3_nt: TGTGCCTCAAGGGGACTAGCGGTCTACGAGCAGTACTTC
v_call: TRBV6-5; clone_size: NA; j_call: TRBJ2-3; d_call: NA; cdr3_aa: CASSYRGMPTDTQYF; cdr3_nt: TGTGCCAGCAGTTACAGGGGGATGCCCACAGATACGCAGTATTTT
v_call: TRBV28; clone_size: NA; j_call: TRBJ2-7; d_call: NA; cdr3_aa: CASSLRPPRGIFYEQYF; cdr3_nt: TGTGCCAGCAGTTTGAGACCGCCTAGGGGTATATTCTACGAGCAGTACTTC
v_call: TRBV29-1; clone_size: NA; j_call: TRBJ2-1; d_call: TRBD1; cdr3_aa: CSVGDRGGLEQFF; cdr3_nt: TGCAGCGTTGGGGACAGGGGGGGTCTTGAGCAGTTCTTC
v_call: TRBV19; clone_size: NA; j_call: TRBJ2-1; d_call: TRBD2; cdr3_aa: CASRTIAGGGNEQFF; cdr3_nt: TGTGCCAGTAGGACCATAGCGGGAGGTGGGAATGAGCAGTTCTTC
v_call: TRBV6-5; clone_size: NA; j_call: TRBJ1-1; d_call: NA; cdr3_aa: CAISAGLNTEAFF; cdr3_nt: TGTGCCATCTCCGCAGGGTTGAACACTGAAGCTTTCTTT
v_call: TRBV5-4; clone_size: once; j_call: TRBJ1-2; d_call: NA; cdr3_aa: CASSVIGKNYGYTF; cdr3_nt: TGTGCCAGCAGTGTAATCGGTAAAAACTATGGCTACACCTTC
v_call: TRBV7-9; clone_size: NA; j_call: TRBJ1-4; d_call: NA; cdr3_aa: CASSLGWPGSDEKLFF; cdr3_nt: TGTGCCAGCAGCTTAGGTTGGCCAGGGAGTGATGAAAAACTGTTTTTT
v_call: TRBV5-1; clone_size: NA; j_call: TRBJ1-4; d_call: NA; cdr3_aa: CASSQGTNEKLFF; cdr3_nt: TGCGCCAGCAGTCAGGGTACTAATGAAAAACTGTTTTTT
v_call: TRBV6-6; clone_size: NA; j_call: TRBJ2-7; d_call: NA; cdr3_aa: CATAPGSLSYEQYF; cdr3_nt: TGTGCCACCGCCCCCGGGTCTCTATCCTACGAGCAGTACTTC